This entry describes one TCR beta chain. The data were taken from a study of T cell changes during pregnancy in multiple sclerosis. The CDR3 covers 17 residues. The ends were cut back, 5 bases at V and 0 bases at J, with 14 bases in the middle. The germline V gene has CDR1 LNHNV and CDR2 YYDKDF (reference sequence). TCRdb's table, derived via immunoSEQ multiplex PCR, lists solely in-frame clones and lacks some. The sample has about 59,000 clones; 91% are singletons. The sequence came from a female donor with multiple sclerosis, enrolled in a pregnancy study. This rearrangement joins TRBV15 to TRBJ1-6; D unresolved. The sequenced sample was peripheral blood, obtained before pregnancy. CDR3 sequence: CATSPSGVFSYNSPLHF. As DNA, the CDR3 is TGTGCCACCAGCCCCTCCGGAGTGTTCTCCTATAATTCACCCCTCCACTTT.